This T cell receptor beta chain was found in a study of human T cells and chemical hapten exposure. In the study overall: Throughout the approximately 24-week study, diphenylcyclopropenone was applied weekly to the patients' scalps. General observations from the study: Each of the donors had alopecia, so their immune responses may not resemble those of healthy people.

TCRdb fed the RACE reads into MiXCR, producing one record per CDR3 protein. The sample records about 180,000 distinct CDR3 sequences, around 30% being singletons. This clonotype appeared a few times. Its specificity is not known. CDR1 is MNHEY and CDR2 is SVGAGI in the germline V gene. Trimming took 6 bases from V and 2 from J, leaving 15 bases between them. The CDR3 length is 15 residues. Time point noted: pre-sensitization, week 0. Treatment meaning: therapeutic diphenylcyclopropenone sensitization with weekly scalp DPC. The receptor's source is a woman aged 25-40 years with alopecia areata. Some clones in this sample may be carry-over from other donors' samples. The chain recombines TRBV6-5 with TRBJ2-3, with a weak D call TRBD2 (6 bases). This specimen consisted of whole blood, obtained in connection with sensitization to the hapten diphenylcyclopropenone (DPC). This CDR3 reads CASRMTSFYTDTQYF. The CDR3 DNA sequence: TGTGCCAGCAGGATGACTAGTTTCTACACAGATACGCAGTATTTT.